Following are 27 T cell receptor beta chains from one sample sequenced in a study of cytomegalovirus exposure and HLA in healthy donors. The primer mix had 60 Vbeta and 13 Jbeta primers. Clones were sequenced by immunoSEQ multiplex PCR, and TCRdb holds only the in-frame ones, with some missing. The sample contains about 200,000 clones, about 81% of which appear only once. The source material was PBMCs. Source of these receptors: a woman aged 45-59 years in good health and CMV-seropositive.

The rearrangement joins TRBV6-1 to TRBJ1-2; TRBD1 matches at 8 bases. V lost 6 bases and J lost 5; bases outside the gene matches: 2. The CDR3 loop spans 12 amino acids. Germline V gene sequence: CDR1 MNHNS, CDR2 SASEGT. Here the CDR3 DNA reads TGTGCCAGCAGCCGGGACAGGTATGGCTACACCTTC. Encoded protein: CASSRDRYGYTF.

This clone was observed a single time. The CDR3 coding sequence is TGTGCCATCAGATTAGCGGAAGACAATGAGCAGTTCTTC. The encoded protein is CAIRLAEDNEQFF. The gene calls are TRBV10-3 and TRBJ2-1; D possibly corresponds to TRBD2 (6 bases). Trimming took 6 bases from V and 5 from J, leaving 11 bases between them. The CDR3 has 13 residues. The germline CDR1 and CDR2 sequences are ENHRY and SYGVKD.

This rearrangement joins TRBV7-7 to TRBJ2-2; D unresolved. The V gene lost 5 bases and the J gene lost 0 bases, with 7 bases spanning the gap. Germline CDR1 is SSHAT and CDR2 is FNYEAQ (reference sequence). The CDR3 totals 14 residues. CDR3 DNA: TGTGCCAGCAGCCGAAACACGAACACCGGGGAGCTGTTTTTT. Translation: CASSRNTNTGELFF.

This clone has just a few counts. This chain uses TRBV4-1 with TRBJ2-1; TRBD2 matches at 14 bases. Germline V gene sequence: CDR1 MGHRA, CDR2 YSYEKL. There are 17 residues in the CDR3. V was pared by 0 bases and J by 8 bases, with 6 bases of the junction left unmatched. The CDR3: CASSQEPGTSGSYEQFF. The DNA of the CDR3 is TGCGCCAGCAGCCAAGAGCCCGGGACTAGCGGGAGCTATGAGCAGTTCTTC.

The chain has TRBV28 and TRBJ2-2; 7 bases map to TRBD2. The germline V gene has CDR1 MDHEN and CDR2 SYDVKM. The CDR3 spans 13 residues. V shed 3 bases, J shed 6 bases, and the junction held 1 base outside the gene matches. CDR3 in amino acids: CASSLGGAGELFF. The CDR3 DNA is TGTGCCAGCAGTTTGGGGGGGGCCGGGGAGCTGTTTTTT.

The V gene is TRBV25-1, the J gene TRBJ1-4; possible D gene TRBD1, 5 bases. CDR1 is MGHDK and CDR2 is SYGVNS in the germline V gene. Trimming removed 4 bases from V and 2 bases from J, with 14 bases in between. The CDR3 contains 16 residues. CDR3 region: CASSGGPLGTNEKLFF. CDR3 nucleotides: TGTGCCAGCAGTGGGGGCCCCTTGGGGACTAATGAAAAACTGTTTTTT.

The chain uses TRBV10-2 and TRBJ2-5; TRBD2 agrees at 9 bases. Germline loops: CDR1 WSHSY, CDR2 SAAADI. CDR3 length: 16 residues. Germline trimming cut 1 base from V and 5 bases from J; bases unmatched to any gene: 8. DNA for the CDR3: TGCGCCAGCAGTGAGTTCCCGCGGGAGGGATTGGAGACCCAGTACTTC. Its translation: CASSEFPREGLETQYF.

V usage is TRBV11-1 and J usage is TRBJ2-2; TRBD1 is a possible D gene (6 bases). Trimming removed 6 bases at V and 6 bases at J, with 11 bases between. The CDR3 contains 13 residues. The germline V gene has CDR1 SGHAT and CDR2 FQDESV (reference sequence). CDR3 amino acids: CASRKQGAGELFF. In DNA form, the CDR3 reads TGTGCCAGCAGAAAACAGGGTGCCGGGGAGCTGTTTTTT.

The chain links TRBV7-9 to TRBJ1-4; 10 bases fit TRBD1. The CDR3 loop spans 16 amino acids. With V trimmed by 4 bases and J by 2 bases, 4 bases remained unmatched. CDR1 is SEHNR and CDR2 is FQNEAQ in the germline V gene (reference sequence). The CDR3 reads CASSYQTGGTNEKLFF. In DNA form, the CDR3 reads TGTGCCAGCAGCTACCAGACAGGGGGCACTAATGAAAAACTGTTTTTT.

Points on this clone: One end of the junction fails to match germline, which may point to a read error. The chain carries TRBV7-9 and TRBJ2-7; weak D call: TRBD2 (5 bases). The germline V gene has CDR1 SEHNR and CDR2 FQNEAQ (reference sequence). This CDR3 comprises 12 residues. CDR3: CSSSWESVEQYF. The CDR3 DNA reads as TGTTCCAGCAGCTGGGAGTCCGTCGAGCAGTACTTC.

As DNA, the CDR3 is TGTGCCAGCAGCTTGAGACAGGGAGGTCAGCCCCAGCATTTT. This gives the protein CASSLRQGGQPQHF. The chain links TRBV7-2 to TRBJ1-5, with 7 bases fitting TRBD1. Germline trimming cut 3 bases from V and 6 bases from J; bases unmatched to any gene: 5. Germline-derived CDR1 and CDR2 are SGHTA and FQGNSA. CDR3 length: 14 residues.

The DNA for the CDR3 is TGTGCCAGCAGCTTAATAGGGGCGGGGAGGAACTATGGCTACACCTTC. Translating it yields CASSLIGAGRNYGYTF. This sequence joins TRBV7-9 and TRBJ1-2, with D possibly being TRBD1 (5 bases). Trimming removed 2 bases from V and 2 bases from J, with 15 bases in between. The germline CDR1 and CDR2 sequences are SEHNR and FQNEAQ (reference sequence). This CDR3 contains 16 residues.

This chain connects TRBV5-4 to TRBJ1-5, with 7 positions matching TRBD1. Trimming removed 1 base from V and 0 bases from J; junction bases left unmatched: 7. Germline V lookup: CDR1 SGHNT, CDR2 YYREEE (reference sequence). This CDR3 spans 17 amino acids. The CDR3 DNA reads TGTGCCAGCAGCTTGCTAGGGACAGTTTTTAGCAATCAGCCCCAGCATTTT. The encoded protein is CASSLLGTVFSNQPQHF.

This clone was detected only once. The rearrangement joins TRBV14 to TRBJ1-1; no definite D call. The CDR3 is 13 residues long. Trimming left V 0 bases short and J 8 bases short, with 10 bases between. From germline, CDR1 is SGHDN and CDR2 FVKESK. CDR3 in amino acids: CASSQDRGHEAFF. CDR3 nucleotide sequence: TGTGCCAGCAGCCAAGATAGAGGGCACGAAGCTTTCTTT. The full variable domain, its missing parts supplied by reference TRBV14 and TRBJ1-1, is EAGVTQFPSHSVIEKGQTVTLRCDPISGHDNLYWYRRVMGKEIKFLLHFVKESKQDESGMPNNRFLAERTGGTYSTLKVQPAELEDSGVYFCASSQDRGHEAFFGQGTRLTVV.

The J gene is TRBJ1-3, the V gene TRBV7-3; D unclear. CDR1 is SGHTA and CDR2 is FQGTGA in the germline V gene. There are 16 residues in the CDR3. The germline V and J ends were trimmed by 1 base and 0 bases, with 10 bases remaining between them. The DNA of the CDR3 is TGTGCCAGCAGCTTAAATGGGCCAGACTCTGGAAACACCATATATTTT. It specifies CASSLNGPDSGNTIYF.

The gene calls are TRBV2 and TRBJ1-3; possibly TRBD1 for D (5 bases). The CDR3 totals 12 residues. Trimming removed 10 bases at V and 3 bases at J, with 10 bases between. Per the germline V gene, CDR1 is SNHLY and CDR2 is FYNNEI. CDR3 DNA sequence: TGTGCCACCCAGACAGATGGAAACACCATATATTTT. Translation gives CATQTDGNTIYF.

The chain couples TRBV28 to TRBJ2-5, with D tentatively TRBD1 (6 bases). The CDR3 runs to 14 residues. Germline CDR1 reads MDHEN; CDR2 reads SYDVKM. Deletions cut 3 bases from V and 1 base from J, with 9 bases between. The CDR3, as DNA: TGTGCCAGCAGTTTCCTGGACAGCCAAGAGACCCAGTACTTC. Protein: CASSFLDSQETQYF.

The V gene is TRBV9, the J gene TRBJ2-7, with 7 bases identical to TRBD2. This CDR3 contains 12 residues. V lost 1 base and J lost 7; bases outside the gene matches: 2. Germline lookup yields CDR1 SGDLS and CDR2 YYNGEE. This CDR3 is CASSVQGGEQYF. CDR3 sequence (DNA): TGTGCCAGCAGCGTACAGGGAGGGGAGCAGTACTTC.

The chain has TRBV2 and TRBJ2-2; 13 bases match TRBD2. Germline assignment: CDR1 SNHLY and CDR2 FYNNEI. This CDR3 region has 17 residues. J gave up 5 bases and V 5 bases, and 8 bases lay outside the gene matches. CDR3 DNA: TGTGCCAGCAGTCAACAACTAGCGGGAGGGTGGACCGGGGAGCTGTTTTTT. Its protein is CASSQQLAGGWTGELFF.

The gene calls are TRBV11-3 and TRBJ2-1; the match to TRBD1 covers 9 bases. With V trimmed by 5 bases and J by 1 base, 3 bases remained unmatched. CDR3 length: 15 residues. CDR1 is SGHNT, CDR2 YENEEA, per germline. The CDR3 loop reads CASSQGQGSYNEQFF. CDR3 in DNA: TGTGCCAGCAGCCAGGGACAGGGTTCCTACAATGAGCAGTTCTTC.

This clone came up a few times. The chain recombines TRBV6-6 with TRBJ1-1; D is unclear. In germline, CDR1 is MNHNY, CDR2 SVGAGI (reference sequence). This CDR3 comprises 16 residues. V lost 9 bases and J 5 bases, leaving 25 bases between the germline ends. This CDR3 is CARKGGDMDPTTEAFF. CDR3 DNA sequence: TGTGCCAGAAAAGGAGGTGACATGGATCCAACGACTGAAGCTTTCTTT.

This clone was found a few times. In DNA, the CDR3 is TGCGCCAGCAGTCAAGGAGTGGTAGTATCCACAGATACGCAGTATTTT. Translation: CASSQGVVVSTDTQYF. V is TRBV23-1 and J is TRBJ2-3; D not resolved. TRBV23-1 is reported as an ORF; its role is uncertain. The CDR3 length is 16 residues. V was cut by 2 bases and J by 2 bases, with 14 bases left in between.

The V and J genes are TRBV5-1 and TRBJ2-5; tentatively, D is TRBD2 (5 bases). CDR1 and CDR2 (germline): SGHRS, YFSETQ. This CDR3 has 12 amino acids. V lost 3 bases to trimming and J lost 5 bases, with 8 bases between them. DNA for the CDR3: TGCGCCAGCAGCTCTGGAGGCGAGACCCAGTACTTC. This encodes CASSSGGETQYF.

In DNA form, the CDR3 reads TGTGCCAGCAGCCAGGAGGGGAGGGGGAACACTGAAGCTTTCTTT. It encodes CASSQEGRGNTEAFF. The genes are TRBV9 and TRBJ1-1; D perhaps matches TRBD1 (5 bases). Germline V gene data show CDR1 as SGDLS and CDR2 as YYNGEE. V gave up 4 bases and J gave up 1 base, with 14 bases separating them. This CDR3 spans 15 amino acids. The complete variable domain, with remaining parts taken from reference TRBV9 and TRBJ1-1, reads DSGVTQTPKHLITATGQRVTLRCSPRSGDLSVYWYQQSLDQGLQFLIQYYNGEERAKGNILERFSAQQFPDLHSELNLSSLELGDSALYFCASSQEGRGNTEAFFGQGTRLTVV.

The J gene is TRBJ1-2, the V gene TRBV4-1, with 8 bases fitting TRBD1. Germline trimming cut 0 bases from V and 2 bases from J; bases unmatched to any gene: 5. CDR3 length: 16 residues. Per germline, CDR1 MGHRA and CDR2 YSYEKL. The CDR3 is CASSQDSGGANYGYTF. The CDR3 DNA reads TGCGCCAGCAGCCAAGATTCAGGGGGCGCGAACTATGGCTACACCTTC.

The gene calls are TRBV5-1 and TRBJ1-2; 8 nucleotides line up with TRBD1. J was trimmed by 7 bases and V by 1 base; bases with no gene match: 6. The CDR3 length is 14 residues. Germline lookup yields CDR1 SGHRS and CDR2 YFSETQ. The CDR3 nucleotides read TGCGCCAGCAGCTTGACCGGGACAGGAGTTGGCTACACCTTC. As protein: CASSLTGTGVGYTF.

This CDR3 reads CASSENRGVSYNEQFF. CDR3 sequence (DNA): TGCGCCAGCAGTGAGAACAGGGGGGTCTCCTACAATGAGCAGTTCTTC. The J gene is TRBJ2-1, the V gene TRBV10-1, with 8 bases fitting TRBD1. The CDR3 totals 16 residues. Germline loops: CDR1 WNHNN, CDR2 SYGVQD (reference sequence). Trimming cost V 2 bases and J 0 bases; bases outside gene matches: 3.